This entry lists 29 T cell receptor beta chains sequenced from one sample in a study of blood T cell repertoires in COVID-19. Measured with immunoSEQ multiplex PCR; TCRdb has only the in-frame clones, and not every one. The data hold around 59,000 clones, with around 89% observed a single time. Sequences were obtained from peripheral blood. Receptors originate from a man aged 55 to 69 with acute or convalescent COVID-19.

The rearrangement uses TRBV28 and TRBJ2-1; D may be TRBD1 (5 bases). There are 14 residues in the CDR3. Germline V gene data show CDR1 as MDHEN and CDR2 as SYDVKM. Trimming left V 3 bases short and J 9 bases short, with 15 bases between. The CDR3 here is CASSFLGHRSEQFF. For the CDR3, the DNA is TGTGCCAGCAGTTTTCTAGGCCACAGGTCTGAGCAGTTCTTC. Based on the CDR3 plus reference TRBV28 and TRBJ2-1, the full variable domain is DVKVTQSSRYLVKRTGEKVFLECVQDMDHENMFWYRQDPGLGLRLIYFSYDVKMKEKGDIPEGYSVSREKKERFSLILESASTNQTSMYLCASSFLGHRSEQFFGPGTRLTVL.

The rearrangement links TRBV27 to TRBJ2-1; D may be TRBD1 (6 bases). V was trimmed by 3 bases and J by 8 bases, leaving 17 bases between them. Germline lookup yields CDR1 MNHEY and CDR2 SMNVEV (reference sequence). The CDR3 totals 15 residues. The CDR3 loop reads CASSFGRTGNHEQFF. CDR3 nucleotide sequence: TGTGCCAGCAGTTTCGGTCGAACAGGGAACCATGAGCAGTTCTTC.

The V call is TRBV25-1, the J call TRBJ1-2; D uncertain. V lost 1 base, J lost 5 bases, and 11 bases lay in between. The CDR3 sequence is 14 residues long. CDR1 is MGHDK and CDR2 is SYGVNS in the germline V gene. CDR3: CASSEFGGAYGYTF. DNA for the CDR3: TGTGCCAGCAGTGAATTCGGAGGAGCATATGGCTACACCTTC.

This clone was observed a handful of times. The chain joins TRBV5-4 to TRBJ2-3; TRBD1 agrees at 8 bases. Germline-derived CDR1 and CDR2 are SGHNT and YYREEE (reference sequence). J lost 3 bases, V lost 2 bases, and 5 bases had no gene match. This CDR3 is built from 15 residues. The CDR3 nucleotides read TGTGCCAGCAGCTTCGACAGGGGCCGGACAGATACGCAGTATTTT. Translated: CASSFDRGRTDTQYF.

The chain couples TRBV30 to TRBJ1-1; D gene uncertain. V gave up 3 bases and J gave up 5 bases, with 19 bases separating them. The V gene's germline CDR1 is GTSNPN and CDR2 SVGIG (reference sequence). The CDR3 covers 15 residues. The CDR3 protein is CAWSPRRGRTTEAFF. CDR3 nucleotide sequence: TGTGCCTGGAGCCCCCGAAGAGGGCGAACAACTGAAGCTTTCTTT.

The J gene is TRBJ2-3, the V gene TRBV11-3; 9 bases agree with TRBD2. J lost 3 bases, V lost 2 bases, and 9 bases had no gene match. Germline CDR1 and CDR2: SGHNT and YENEEA. The CDR3 consists of 17 residues. CDR3 nucleotides: TGTGCCAGCAGCTTAAAGGGGGCGGGAGGGCGTACAGATACGCAGTATTTT. Translated, it gives CASSLKGAGGRTDTQYF.

The chain recombines TRBV12-3 or TRBV12-4 with TRBJ1-2, with TRBD1 matching 8 bases. CDR3 size: 13 residues. The V and J ends lost 10 bases and 7 bases, in that order; junction bases with no gene match: 11. The CDR3 sequence is CATRAGGAGGYTF. CDR3 sequence (DNA): TGTGCCACCAGGGCAGGGGGCGCAGGTGGCTACACCTTC.

CDR3 amino acids: CASSQAGGGETQYF. The DNA of the CDR3 is TGTGCCAGCAGCCAAGCGGGCGGGGGAGAGACCCAGTACTTC. The chain combines TRBV4-2 with TRBJ2-5; the match to TRBD2 covers 7 bases. The V gene's germline CDR1 is LGHNA and CDR2 YNFKEQ. There are 14 residues in the CDR3. After removal of 1 base from V and 4 bases from J, the junction contained 3 bases not matched to a gene.

The CDR3 region has the DNA TGTGCCAGCATCCGGACACAGGAGTCCACTGAAGCTTTCTTT. This gives the protein CASIRTQESTEAFF. The chain has TRBV6-1 and TRBJ1-1; TRBD1 might be the D (5 bases). V lost 7 bases to trimming and J lost 4 bases, with 16 bases between them. Germline V gene data show CDR1 as MNHNS and CDR2 as SASEGT. The CDR3 has 14 amino acids.

This clone was counted a single time. This chain links TRBV27 with TRBJ1-1, with unresolved D. The germline V gene encodes CDR1 MNHEY and CDR2 SMNVEV (reference sequence). This CDR3 has 15 residues. V lost 7 bases and J lost 11, with 26 bases in between. This CDR3 reads CASTSKGVRRMRAFF. The CDR3 coding sequence is TGTGCCAGCACTTCAAAAGGAGTCAGAAGAATGAGGGCTTTCTTT.

The chain joins TRBV3-1 (or the pseudogene TRBV3-2) to TRBJ1-2, with D possibly TRBD1 on 6 matching bases. Germline CDR1 is LGHDT and CDR2 is YNNKEL (reference sequence). This CDR3 is 17 amino acids long. V was pared by 1 base and J by 4 bases, with 19 bases between. The CDR3 region is CASSQGSGGGGIYGYTF. DNA for the CDR3: TGTGCCAGCAGCCAAGGGAGCGGCGGGGGCGGGATCTATGGCTACACCTTC.

V and J are TRBV16 and TRBJ1-5, with 7 positions matching TRBD1. Per germline, CDR1 KGHSY and CDR2 FQNENV. The CDR3 totals 14 residues. The V segment lost 4 bases and the J segment 4 bases; nucleotides outside the gene matches: 4. Written as DNA, the CDR3 is TGTGCCAGCAGCCGGGACAGACCTAATCAGCCCCAGCATTTT. Its protein is CASSRDRPNQPQHF.

This chain links TRBV7-8 with TRBJ1-2, with 10 bases fitting TRBD1. After removal of 5 bases from V and 5 bases from J, the junction contained 5 bases not matched to a gene. Germline CDR1 is SGHVS and CDR2 is FQNEAQ. The CDR3 contains 14 residues. CDR3 in amino acids: CASSPTGQGYGYTF. CDR3 nucleotides: TGTGCCAGCAGCCCGACGGGACAGGGGTATGGCTACACCTTC.

This chain uses TRBV5-6 with TRBJ2-5; tentative D call: TRBD2 (6 bases). V shed 0 bases and J shed 5 bases, with 14 bases lying between them. Germline CDR1 is SGHDT and CDR2 is YYEEEE. The CDR3 totals 15 residues. CDR3 bases: TGTGCCAGCAGCTTGGTTGGGGGGATGTGGGAGACCCAGTACTTC. Its translation is CASSLVGGMWETQYF.

The chain is built from TRBV28 and TRBJ2-7, with TRBD1 identical over 7 bases. The germline V gene encodes CDR1 MDHEN and CDR2 SYDVKM. The CDR3 totals 17 residues. V dropped 7 bases and J dropped 2; count of bases not matched to a gene: 17. The CDR3 reads CASTQDRVTLRTYEQYF. The CDR3 DNA sequence: TGTGCCAGCACCCAAGACAGGGTCACACTACGAACCTACGAGCAGTACTTC.

The chain combines TRBV6-5 with TRBJ1-2; TRBD1 agrees at 9 bases. V trimming: 2 bases; J trimming: 3 bases; junction bases outside the gene matches: 7. From germline, CDR1 is MNHEY and CDR2 SVGAGI. The CDR3 spans 16 residues. This chain's CDR3 is CASSYRLQGADYGYTF. CDR3 nucleotides: TGTGCCAGCAGTTACCGATTACAGGGGGCGGACTATGGCTACACCTTC.

V is TRBV7-8 and J is TRBJ1-5; no clear D gene. CDR3 size: 13 residues. Germline V gives CDR1 SGHVS, CDR2 FQNEAQ. Trimming removed 5 bases at V and 5 bases at J, with 10 bases between. This chain's CDR3 is CASSPGGDQPQHF. DNA for the CDR3: TGTGCCAGCAGCCCTGGAGGAGATCAGCCCCAGCATTTT.

The CDR3 bases are TGTGCCATCAGTGAGTCTGAGGGGGACTACTCTGGAAACACCATATATTTT. It encodes CAISESEGDYSGNTIYF. The chain links TRBV10-3 to TRBJ1-3; D is perhaps TRBD1 (6 bases). V lost 0 bases, J lost 0 bases, and 12 bases lay in between. The germline V gene encodes CDR1 ENHRY and CDR2 SYGVKD. This CDR3 comprises 17 residues.

The chain has TRBV24-1 and TRBJ2-2; 9 bases are shared with TRBD2. This CDR3 is 14 amino acids long. V shed 9 bases and J 3 bases; nucleotides not matched to a gene: 4. Germline V CDR1 and CDR2: KGHDR, SFDVKD. CDR3 bases: TGTGCCACCCGGGGACTAGCCGACACCGGGGAGCTGTTTTTT. Residues: CATRGLADTGELFF.

This clone has only a few counts. The chain links TRBV2 to TRBJ1-3, with 7 bases matching TRBD1. From germline, CDR1 is SNHLY and CDR2 FYNNEI. CDR3 size: 13 residues. The J segment lost 4 bases and the V segment lost 8 bases, leaving 5 bases of the junction unmatched. The DNA for the CDR3 is TGTGCCAGCCTCTGGGACAGCGGAAACACCATATATTTT. Translating gives CASLWDSGNTIYF.

V usage is TRBV6-6 and J usage is TRBJ2-1; D is ambiguous. Germline V gene lookup returns CDR1 MNHNY and CDR2 SVGAGI (reference sequence). With 6 bases removed from V and 5 bases from J, the gap between germline ends came to 17 bases. The CDR3 extends over 15 amino acids. CDR3 sequence (DNA): TGTGCCAGCAGAGATCCCAGGCGAGTTAACAATGAGCAGTTCTTC. It is translated as CASRDPRRVNNEQFF.

This clone was detected once. This CDR3 reads CASSYKRTPNTEAFF. Here the CDR3 DNA reads TGTGCCAGCAGTTATAAGAGGACACCGAACACTGAAGCTTTCTTT. The chain is built from TRBV6-2 or TRBV6-3 and TRBJ1-1; TRBD1 might be the D (5 bases). V lost 3 bases to trimming and J lost 1 base, with 12 bases between them. Germline V lookup: CDR1 MNHEY, CDR2 SVGEGT. The CDR3 consists of 15 residues.

For the CDR3, the DNA is TGTGCCATCAGTGATGGTGGCAGAGGAAGCGGAGAGACCCAGTACTTC. Protein product: CAISDGGRGSGETQYF. This chain connects TRBV10-3 to TRBJ2-5; D is possibly TRBD2 (5 bases). V lost 3 bases, J lost 4 bases, and 18 bases lay in between. Germline V gene lookup returns CDR1 ENHRY and CDR2 SYGVKD. The CDR3 is 16 residues long.

The rearrangement joins TRBV5-1 to TRBJ2-7; a possible D gene is TRBD2 (6 bases). Between the trimmed V and J ends, which lost 0 bases and 3 bases, there was a span of 13 bases. Germline V gene sequence: CDR1 SGHRS, CDR2 YFSETQ. The CDR3 consists of 15 residues. CDR3 loop: CASSLDGTHIYEQYF. The CDR3 nucleotides read TGCGCCAGCAGCTTGGATGGGACTCATATCTACGAGCAGTACTTC.

The chain has TRBV5-1 and TRBJ2-3; no reliable D call. The CDR3 is made up of 14 amino acids. Per the germline V gene, CDR1 is SGHRS and CDR2 is YFSETQ. Trimming removed 4 bases from V and 1 base from J, with 10 bases in between. CDR3 sequence reads: CASSAQEGTDTQYF. DNA for the CDR3: TGCGCCAGCAGCGCGCAGGAAGGCACAGATACGCAGTATTTT.

The chain carries TRBV6-2 or TRBV6-3 and TRBJ2-7, with 8 nucleotides matching TRBD2. CDR1 MNHEY and CDR2 SVGEGT come from the germline V gene. The J segment lost 9 bases and the V segment lost 4 bases, leaving 14 bases of the junction unmatched. There are 15 residues in the CDR3. CDR3 coding DNA: TGTGCCAGCAGTTGGAGCGGGAGTGGGCAAGAGGTGCAGTACTTC. Its translation: CASSWSGSGQEVQYF.

The chain couples TRBV9 to TRBJ1-2; D unclear. The V and J ends lost 0 bases and 8 bases respectively, with 11 bases between them. CDR3 length: 13 amino acids. CDR1 is SGDLS and CDR2 is YYNGEE in the germline V gene. CDR3 region: CASSVVAGRGYTF. CDR3 nucleotides: TGTGCCAGCAGCGTAGTGGCAGGTCGGGGCTACACCTTC.

V is TRBV9 and J is TRBJ2-2; TRBD2 agrees at 9 bases. The trim removed 4 bases at V and 7 bases at J, leaving 5 bases unmatched. This CDR3 contains 14 residues. CDR1 SGDLS and CDR2 YYNGEE come from the germline V gene. CDR3 protein: CASSTLAGGGELFF. The DNA for the CDR3 is TGTGCCAGCAGCACACTAGCGGGCGGCGGGGAGCTGTTTTTT.

The CDR3 nucleotides read TGTGCTAGTGGACGGTTCCAAGAGACCCAGTACTTC. Its translation: CASGRFQETQYF. This rearrangement joins TRBV12-5 to TRBJ2-5; no reliable D call. V was trimmed by 6 bases and J by 1 base, leaving 6 bases between them. The CDR3 is 12 residues long. Germline V CDR1 and CDR2: LGHNT, FRNRAP.